Detailed here is one T cell receptor (beta chain). The record originates from a study of beta chain features in type 1 diabetes. The germline CDR1 and CDR2 sequences are LNHDA and SQIVND (reference sequence). The CDR3 runs 15 residues. V was shortened by 5 bases and J by 0 bases, with 13 bases between the two germline ends. As every portion of the isolated RNA was reverse transcribed, the sequencing read expressed TCRB transcripts. Some clones are missing from TCRdb's copy, which holds only in-frame ones; the method was immunoSEQ multiplex PCR. The data show around 500,000 clones, about 30% seen once.

Sequenced sample: naive CD4+ T cells from blood. This chain joins TRBV19 and TRBJ2-5, with D maybe TRBD1 (5 bases). This clonotype was sampled from a man in his late teens or twenties in good health. The CDR3 region is CASSDPGLYQETQYF. The DNA of the CDR3 is TGTGCCAGTAGTGACCCAGGGTTGTACCAAGAGACCCAGTACTTC.